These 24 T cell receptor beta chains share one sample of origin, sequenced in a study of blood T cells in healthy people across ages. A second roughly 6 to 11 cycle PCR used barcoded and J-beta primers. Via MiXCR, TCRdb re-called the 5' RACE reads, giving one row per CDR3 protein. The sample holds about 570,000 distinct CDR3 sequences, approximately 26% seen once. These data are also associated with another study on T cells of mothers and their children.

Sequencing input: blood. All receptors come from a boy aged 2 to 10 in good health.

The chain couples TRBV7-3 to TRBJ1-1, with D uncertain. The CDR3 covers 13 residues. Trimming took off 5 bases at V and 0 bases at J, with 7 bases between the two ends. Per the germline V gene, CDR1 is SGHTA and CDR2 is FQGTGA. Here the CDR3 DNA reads TGTGCCAGCAGCCGCGAGGTGAACACTGAAGCTTTCTTT. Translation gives CASSREVNTEAFF.

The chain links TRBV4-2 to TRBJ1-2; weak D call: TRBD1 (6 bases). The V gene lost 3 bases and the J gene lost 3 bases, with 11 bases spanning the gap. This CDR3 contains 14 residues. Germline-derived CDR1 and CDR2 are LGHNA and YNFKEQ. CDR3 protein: CASSQPRQDYGYTF. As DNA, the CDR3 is TGTGCCAGCAGCCAGCCCCGACAGGACTATGGCTACACCTTC.

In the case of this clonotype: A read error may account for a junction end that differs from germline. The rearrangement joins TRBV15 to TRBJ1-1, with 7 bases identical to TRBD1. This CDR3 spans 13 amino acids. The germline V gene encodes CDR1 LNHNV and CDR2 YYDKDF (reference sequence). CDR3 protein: CATSRERQGEAFF. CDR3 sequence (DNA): TGTGCCACCAGCAGAGAGAGACAGGGTGAAGCCTTCTTT.

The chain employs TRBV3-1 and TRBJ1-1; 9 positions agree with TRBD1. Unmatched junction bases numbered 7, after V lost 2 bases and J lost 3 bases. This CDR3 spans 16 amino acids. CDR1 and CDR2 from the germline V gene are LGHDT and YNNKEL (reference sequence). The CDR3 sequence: CASSQPLTGGHTEAFF. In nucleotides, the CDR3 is TGTGCCAGCAGCCAACCCCTTACAGGGGGCCACACTGAAGCTTTCTTT.

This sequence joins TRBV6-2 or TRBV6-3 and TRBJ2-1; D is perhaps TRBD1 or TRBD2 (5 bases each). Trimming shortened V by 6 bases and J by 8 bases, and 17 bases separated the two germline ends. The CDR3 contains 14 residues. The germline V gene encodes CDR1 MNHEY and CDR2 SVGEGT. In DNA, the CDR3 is TGTGCCAGCAGAGGGACCCCAATCCAGGATGAGCAGTTCTTC. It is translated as CASRGTPIQDEQFF.

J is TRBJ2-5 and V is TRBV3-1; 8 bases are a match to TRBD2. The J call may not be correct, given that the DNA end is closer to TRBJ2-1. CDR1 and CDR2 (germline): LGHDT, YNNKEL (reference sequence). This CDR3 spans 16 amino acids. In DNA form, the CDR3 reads TGTGCCAGCAGCCAAGGATGGTCTAGCGGGTACAATGAGCAGTTCTTC. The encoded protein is CASSQGWSSGYNEQFF.

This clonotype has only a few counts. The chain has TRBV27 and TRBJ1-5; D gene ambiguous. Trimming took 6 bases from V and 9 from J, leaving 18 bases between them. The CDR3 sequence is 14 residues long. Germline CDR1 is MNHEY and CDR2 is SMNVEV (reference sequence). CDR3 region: CASRSRALARPQHF. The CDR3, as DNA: TGTGCCAGCAGATCTCGGGCTTTGGCCCGGCCCCAGCATTTT.

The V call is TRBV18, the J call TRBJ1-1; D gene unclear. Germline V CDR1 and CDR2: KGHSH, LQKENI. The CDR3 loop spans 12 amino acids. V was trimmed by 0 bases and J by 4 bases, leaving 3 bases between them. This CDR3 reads CASSPPGTEAFF. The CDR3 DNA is TGTGCCAGCTCACCACCGGGCACTGAAGCTTTCTTT.

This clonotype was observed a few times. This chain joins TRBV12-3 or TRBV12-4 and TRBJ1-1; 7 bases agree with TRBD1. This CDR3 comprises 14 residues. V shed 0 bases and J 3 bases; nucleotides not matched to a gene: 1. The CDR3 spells CASSLAGTDTEAFF. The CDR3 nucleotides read TGTGCCAGCAGTTTAGCGGGGACAGACACTGAAGCTTTCTTT.

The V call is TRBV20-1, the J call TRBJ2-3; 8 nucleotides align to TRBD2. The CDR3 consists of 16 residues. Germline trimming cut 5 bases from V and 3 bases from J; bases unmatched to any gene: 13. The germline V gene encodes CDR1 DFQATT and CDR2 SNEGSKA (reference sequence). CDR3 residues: CSAPNFAGGSTDTQYF. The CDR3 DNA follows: TGCAGTGCTCCTAACTTCGCGGGGGGATCGACAGATACGCAGTATTTT.

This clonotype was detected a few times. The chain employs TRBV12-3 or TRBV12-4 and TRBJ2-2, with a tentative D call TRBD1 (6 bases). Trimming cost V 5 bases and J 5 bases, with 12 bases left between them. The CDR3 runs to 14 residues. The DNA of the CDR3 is TGTGCCAGCAGTCAGGGACACACAACCGGGGAGCTGTTTTTT. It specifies CASSQGHTTGELFF.

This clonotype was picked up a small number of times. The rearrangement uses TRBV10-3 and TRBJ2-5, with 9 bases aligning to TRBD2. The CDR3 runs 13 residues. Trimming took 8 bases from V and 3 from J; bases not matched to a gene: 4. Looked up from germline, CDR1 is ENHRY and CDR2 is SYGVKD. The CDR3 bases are TGTGCCATCGGGGGACTAGCAGAAGAGACCCAGTACTTC. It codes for CAIGGLAEETQYF.

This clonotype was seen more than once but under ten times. CDR3 nucleotides: TGCGCCAGCAGCCAAGATATGGGTCGGGAGCTGTTTTTT. This sequence encodes CASSQDMGRELFF. The gene calls are TRBV4-1 and TRBJ2-2; D is unclear. Trimming took off 0 bases at V and 9 bases at J, with 8 bases between the two ends. Germline loops: CDR1 MGHRA, CDR2 YSYEKL. The CDR3 spans 13 residues.

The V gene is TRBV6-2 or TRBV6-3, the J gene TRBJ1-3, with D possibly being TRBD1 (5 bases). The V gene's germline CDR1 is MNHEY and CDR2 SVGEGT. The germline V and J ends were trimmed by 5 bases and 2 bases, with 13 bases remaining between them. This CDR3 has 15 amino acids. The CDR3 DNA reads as TGTGCCAGCAGTAGGGGCAGGGAAGCTGGAAACACCATATATTTT. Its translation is CASSRGREAGNTIYF.

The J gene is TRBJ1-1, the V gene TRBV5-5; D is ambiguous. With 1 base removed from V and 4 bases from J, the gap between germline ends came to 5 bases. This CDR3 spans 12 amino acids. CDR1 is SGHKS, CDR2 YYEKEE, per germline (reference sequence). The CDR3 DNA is TGTGCCAGCAGCTTGTTCGGCACTGAAGCTTTCTTT. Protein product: CASSLFGTEAFF.

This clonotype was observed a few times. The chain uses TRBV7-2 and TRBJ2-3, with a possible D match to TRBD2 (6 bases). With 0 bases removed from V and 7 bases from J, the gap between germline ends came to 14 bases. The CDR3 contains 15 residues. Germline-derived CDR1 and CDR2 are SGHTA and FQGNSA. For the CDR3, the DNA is TGTGCCAGCAGCTTAGCGCGGGGCGGAGCTAATACGCAGTATTTT. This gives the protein CASSLARGGANTQYF.

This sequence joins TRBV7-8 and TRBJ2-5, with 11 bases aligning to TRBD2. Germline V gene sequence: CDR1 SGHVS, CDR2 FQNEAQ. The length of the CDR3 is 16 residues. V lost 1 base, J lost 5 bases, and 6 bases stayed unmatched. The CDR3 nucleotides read TGTGCCAGCAGCTTAGTTAGCGGGGGGGCGAGTGAGACCCAGTACTTC. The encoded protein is CASSLVSGGASETQYF.

The CDR3 coding sequence is TGTGCCAGCAGCCGGACTAGCGGGAGGAGGAATGAGCAGTTCTTC. Amino acid sequence: CASSRTSGRRNEQFF. The V call is TRBV7-9, the J call TRBJ2-5, with TRBD2 matching 14 bases. Near its end, the DNA agrees better with TRBJ2-1, so the J call may be wrong. This CDR3 comprises 15 residues. The V gene's germline CDR1 is SEHNR and CDR2 FQNEAQ (reference sequence).

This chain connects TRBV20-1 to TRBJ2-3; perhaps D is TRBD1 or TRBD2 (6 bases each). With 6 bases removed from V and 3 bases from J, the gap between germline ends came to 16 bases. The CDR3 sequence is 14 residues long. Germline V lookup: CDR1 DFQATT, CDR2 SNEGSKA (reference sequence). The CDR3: CSAPIGGGTDTQYF. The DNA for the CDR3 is TGCAGTGCCCCCATCGGGGGCGGTACAGATACGCAGTATTTT.

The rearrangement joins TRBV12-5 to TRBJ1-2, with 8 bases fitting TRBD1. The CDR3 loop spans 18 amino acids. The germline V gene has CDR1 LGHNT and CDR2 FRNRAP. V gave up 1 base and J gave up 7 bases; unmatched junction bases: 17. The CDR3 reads CASGLALTGALLNSGYTF. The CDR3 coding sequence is TGTGCTAGTGGTTTGGCTTTGACAGGGGCCCTTTTAAATTCTGGCTACACCTTC.

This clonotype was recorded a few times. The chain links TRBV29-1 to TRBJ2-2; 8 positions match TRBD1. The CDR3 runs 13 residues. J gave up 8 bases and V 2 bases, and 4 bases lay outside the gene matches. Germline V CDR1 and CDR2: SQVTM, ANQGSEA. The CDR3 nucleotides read TGCAGCGTTGAAACGACAGGGGCAGGGGAGCTGTTTTTT. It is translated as CSVETTGAGELFF.

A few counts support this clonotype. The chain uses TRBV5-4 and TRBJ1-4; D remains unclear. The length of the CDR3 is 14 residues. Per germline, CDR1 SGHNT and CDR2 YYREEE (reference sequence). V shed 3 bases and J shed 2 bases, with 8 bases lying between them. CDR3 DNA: TGTGCCAGCAGCTCCGGACGGACTAATGAAAAACTGTTTTTT. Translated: CASSSGRTNEKLFF.

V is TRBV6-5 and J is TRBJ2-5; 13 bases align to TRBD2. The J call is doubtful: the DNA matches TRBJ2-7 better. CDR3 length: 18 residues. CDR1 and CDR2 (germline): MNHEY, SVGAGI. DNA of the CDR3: TGTGCCAGCAGTTTTCCGCGGACTAGCGGGAGAATGGACTACGAGCAGTACTTC. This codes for CASSFPRTSGRMDYEQYF.

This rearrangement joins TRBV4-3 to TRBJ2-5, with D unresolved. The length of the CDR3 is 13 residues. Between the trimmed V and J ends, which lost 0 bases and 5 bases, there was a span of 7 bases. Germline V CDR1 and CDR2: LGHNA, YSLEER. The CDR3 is CASSQDHSETQYF. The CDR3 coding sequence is TGCGCCAGCAGCCAAGATCACAGCGAGACCCAGTACTTC.